These 24 T cell receptor beta chains were all obtained from the same sample, sequenced in a study of OX40 agonist ivuxolimab in advanced cancers. Assay: immunoSEQ multiplex PCR; the TCRdb copy retains only in-frame clones and omits some. The data hold roughly 120,000 clones, with roughly 90% observed a single time. The source material was CD4+ or CD8+ T cells sorted from blood, sampled in a trial of the OX40 agonist ivuxolimab. The receptors shown here come from an adult with an advanced solid tumor such as melanoma, head and neck, liver or kidney cancer.

The chain combines TRBV5-1 with TRBJ2-5, with D perhaps matching TRBD2 (5 bases). Near its end, the DNA agrees better with TRBJ2-7, so the J call may be wrong. The CDR3 runs to 13 residues. Germline CDR1 reads SGHRS; CDR2 reads YFSETQ. This CDR3 is CASSFGILGEQYF. CDR3 nucleotide sequence: TGCGCCAGCAGCTTCGGGATTTTAGGCGAGCAGTACTTC.

The chain carries TRBV6-6 and TRBJ2-7, with a tentative D call TRBD1 (6 bases). V shed 2 bases and J shed 9 bases, with 23 bases lying between them. This CDR3 region has 16 residues. CDR1 MNHNY and CDR2 SVGAGI come from the germline V gene (reference sequence). The CDR3 DNA reads as TGTGCCAGCAGTTACCCTGGGACAAATACCCAAAGTGGGCAGTACTTC. Amino acid sequence: CASSYPGTNTQSGQYF.

The chain carries TRBV4-1 and TRBJ1-3; D is ambiguous. CDR1 is MGHRA, CDR2 YSYEKL, per germline. There are 15 residues in the CDR3. Trimming pared 1 base from V and 2 bases from J, leaving 9 bases between. The DNA of the CDR3 is TGCGCCAGCAGCCAAGTGGGCGGGGCTGGAAACACCATATATTTT. Amino acid sequence: CASSQVGGAGNTIYF.

V and J are TRBV7-6 and TRBJ1-5, with a possible D match to TRBD1 (6 bases). The CDR3 contains 14 residues. V lost 5 bases, J lost 7 bases, and 15 bases lay in between. Germline CDR1 SGHVS, CDR2 FNYEAQ. Here the CDR3 reads CASSPTTGNQPQHF. In DNA, the CDR3 is TGTGCCAGCAGCCCCACAACAGGGAACCAGCCCCAGCATTTT. Variable domain in full (rest from reference TRBV7-6 and TRBJ1-5): GAGVSQSPRYKVTKRGQDVALRCDPISGHVSLYWYRQALGQGPEFLTYFNYEAQQDKSGLPNDRFSAERPEGSISTLTIQRTEQRDSAMYRCASSPTTGNQPQHFGDGTRLSIL.

This chain uses TRBV4-2 with TRBJ2-4; tentative D call: TRBD2 (5 bases). Germline V gene sequence: CDR1 LGHNA, CDR2 YNFKEQ. The V and J ends lost 1 base and 3 bases respectively, with 13 bases between them. This CDR3 region has 16 residues. CDR3 residues: CASSQAEGRDKNIQYF. CDR3 in DNA: TGTGCCAGCAGCCAAGCGGAAGGCCGGGACAAAAACATTCAGTACTTC.

The rearrangement joins TRBV7-3 to TRBJ1-1; a possible D gene is TRBD1 (5 bases). This CDR3 region has 15 residues. Trimming left V 2 bases short and J 2 bases short, with 12 bases between. In germline, CDR1 is SGHTA, CDR2 FQGTGA. CDR3: CASSLSGQGNTEAFF. DNA for the CDR3: TGTGCCAGCAGCTTATCTGGTCAGGGCAACACTGAAGCTTTCTTT.

The V gene is TRBV7-8, the J gene TRBJ2-1; 7 nucleotides match TRBD1. J was trimmed by 7 bases and V by 0 bases; bases with no gene match: 12. Per germline, CDR1 SGHVS and CDR2 FQNEAQ. This CDR3 has 17 amino acids. The CDR3 DNA reads TGTGCCAGCAGCTTAGCTCGGGGACAGCAACTTAAGAATGAGCAGTTCTTC. It specifies CASSLARGQQLKNEQFF.

Turning to this clone: Other DNA sequences of this sample code for an identical CDR3. V gene TRBV7-9 combines with J gene TRBJ2-7, with TRBD1 identical over 8 bases. The V and J ends lost 1 base and 2 bases, in that order; junction bases with no gene match: 1. This CDR3 is built from 14 residues. Germline assignment: CDR1 SEHNR and CDR2 FQNEAQ (reference sequence). CDR3 coding DNA: TGTGCCAGCAGCTTAGACAGGGGGGCCTACGAGCAGTACTTC. Translated, it gives CASSLDRGAYEQYF.

The J gene is TRBJ1-2, the V gene TRBV9; possibly TRBD1 for D (6 bases). The V end lost 3 bases, the J end lost 4 bases, and 13 bases lay between the germline ends. Germline assignment: CDR1 SGDLS and CDR2 YYNGEE. The CDR3 consists of 14 residues. The CDR3 coding sequence is TGTGCCAGCAGCGCAAGTACAGGGTCCTATGGCTACACCTTC. Its translation is CASSASTGSYGYTF.

The rearrangement links TRBV11-3 to TRBJ2-7, with D perhaps assigned TRBD1 or TRBD2 (5 bases each). Trimming pared 3 bases from V and 1 base from J, leaving 22 bases between. The CDR3 has 18 residues. The germline V gene has CDR1 SGHNT and CDR2 YENEEA. The DNA of the CDR3 is TGTGCCAGCAGCTTTAGGGCGGACATTGGGGGACGTTCCTACGAGCAGTACTTC. This sequence encodes CASSFRADIGGRSYEQYF.

This chain uses TRBV5-6 with TRBJ1-5; TRBD1 matches at 7 bases. Germline trimming cut 4 bases from V and 4 bases from J; bases unmatched to any gene: 5. Germline V lookup: CDR1 SGHDT, CDR2 YYEEEE. This CDR3 contains 14 residues. The CDR3 reads CASSRGQENQPQHF. CDR3 nucleotides: TGTGCCAGCAGCCGTGGACAGGAAAATCAGCCCCAGCATTTT.

The J gene is TRBJ1-2, the V gene TRBV23-1, with no clear D. Being an ORF, TRBV23-1 has a function that is uncertain. Trimming took 1 base from V and 7 from J, leaving 13 bases between them. The CDR3 loop spans 14 amino acids. CDR3 protein: CASSQYGGWRGYTF. The CDR3 DNA follows: TGCGCCAGCAGTCAATATGGCGGCTGGCGTGGCTACACCTTC.

V and J are TRBV27 and TRBJ2-7; 7 bases line up with TRBD1. CDR1 is MNHEY, CDR2 SMNVEV, per germline (reference sequence). V was pared by 4 bases and J by 2 bases, with 11 bases of the junction left unmatched. This CDR3 is 16 amino acids long. This CDR3 is CASSSERQGNPYEQYF. The CDR3 DNA reads TGTGCCAGCAGTTCCGAAAGACAGGGAAATCCCTACGAGCAGTACTTC.

This clone was counted once. The chain combines TRBV6-5 with TRBJ2-1; weak D call: TRBD2 (6 bases). V dropped 3 bases and J dropped 8 bases, with 17 bases sitting between them. Germline V gene lookup returns CDR1 MNHEY and CDR2 SVGAGI. The CDR3 loop spans 15 amino acids. CDR3 sequence (DNA): TGTGCCAGCAGTTATTCTCCGGGAGATGCTTATGAGCAGTTCTTC. Translated, it gives CASSYSPGDAYEQFF.

The V gene is TRBV11-2, the J gene TRBJ2-3; 14 bases line up with TRBD2. The CDR3 runs to 14 residues. Germline trimming cut 6 bases from V and 6 bases from J; bases unmatched to any gene: 2. CDR1 is SGHAT and CDR2 is FQNNGV in the germline V gene. In DNA, the CDR3 is TGTGCCAGCAGAGGACTAGCGGGAGGTGATACGCAGTATTTT. It translates to CASRGLAGGDTQYF.

This clone was found once. The chain is built from TRBV12-2 and TRBJ1-1. TRBV12-2 is deemed a pseudogene. The CDR3 has 14 residues. The CDR3 region is CASRLEQRHTEAFF. The CDR3 bases are TGTGCAAGTCGCTTAGAACAGAGGCACACTGAAGCTTTCTTT.

This chain links TRBV2 with TRBJ2-3; 8 nucleotides agree with TRBD2. The CDR3 loop spans 16 amino acids. Per germline, CDR1 SNHLY and CDR2 FYNNEI. J gave up 1 base and V 4 bases, and 7 bases lay outside the gene matches. The CDR3 sequence is CASSGSSGRGTDTQYF. The CDR3 DNA is TGTGCCAGCAGTGGATCCTCCGGGAGGGGCACAGATACGCAGTATTTT.

The V call is TRBV7-3, the J call TRBJ1-1; D not resolved. The CDR3 runs to 13 residues. Trimming cost V 1 base and J 1 base, with 4 bases left between them. CDR1 and CDR2 (germline): SGHTA, FQGTGA. The CDR3 loop is CASSLSRNTEAFF. In nucleotides, the CDR3 is TGTGCCAGCAGCTTAAGCCGGAACACTGAAGCTTTCTTT.

CDR3 amino acids: CASRITTYEQYF. In DNA form, the CDR3 reads TGTGCCAGCAGAATCACCACCTACGAGCAGTACTTC. The chain carries TRBV6-1 and TRBJ2-7; D not certain. The CDR3 extends over 12 amino acids. With 6 bases removed from V and 2 bases from J, the gap between germline ends came to 8 bases. Germline CDR1 MNHNS, CDR2 SASEGT.

This chain joins TRBV27 and TRBJ2-1, with 14 bases lining up with TRBD2. Trimming cost V 4 bases and J 8 bases; bases outside gene matches: 13. Germline assignment: CDR1 MNHEY and CDR2 SMNVEV (reference sequence). The CDR3 extends over 18 amino acids. The DNA for the CDR3 is TGTGCCAGCAGTTACTCCCTCGGACTAGCGGGAGGTAAGGATGAGCAGTTCTTC. As protein: CASSYSLGLAGGKDEQFF.

The gene calls are TRBV28 and TRBJ1-1; D unresolved. Trimming took 8 bases from V and 10 from J, leaving 17 bases between them. The CDR3 has 12 residues. Per germline, CDR1 MDHEN and CDR2 SYDVKM. The CDR3 is CASHSGPVGAFF. The CDR3 coding sequence is TGTGCCAGCCATTCAGGCCCGGTTGGAGCTTTCTTT. Full variable domain (outside the CDR3, taken from reference TRBV28 and TRBJ1-1): DVKVTQSSRYLVKRTGEKVFLECVQDMDHENMFWYRQDPGLGLRLIYFSYDVKMKEKGDIPEGYSVSREKKERFSLILESASTNQTSMYLCASHSGPVGAFFGQGTRLTVV.

The chain has TRBV27 and TRBJ1-1, with D unresolved. Germline-derived CDR1 and CDR2 are MNHEY and SMNVEV (reference sequence). The CDR3 loop spans 13 amino acids. The V end lost 6 bases, the J end lost 4 bases, and 12 bases lay between the germline ends. CDR3: CASRWQRGTEAFF. Here the CDR3 DNA reads TGTGCCAGCAGATGGCAGCGAGGCACTGAAGCTTTCTTT.

This chain links TRBV5-5 with TRBJ2-7; TRBD1 or TRBD2 may be the D gene (5 bases each). CDR1 and CDR2 from the germline V gene are SGHKS and YYEKEE (reference sequence). The CDR3 has 15 amino acids. The V end lost 4 bases, the J end lost 4 bases, and 18 bases lay between the germline ends. CDR3 sequence: CASSRYGGGEYEQYF. CDR3 nucleotide sequence: TGTGCCAGCAGCCGCTACGGTGGGGGTGAGTACGAGCAGTACTTC.

This sequence joins TRBV18 and TRBJ2-1; weak D call: TRBD2 (6 bases). The CDR3 has 16 residues. The V end lost 2 bases, the J end lost 5 bases, and 16 bases lay between the germline ends. Germline V gene sequence: CDR1 KGHSH, CDR2 LQKENI. The CDR3 sequence is CASSPRAAGRDNEQFF. As DNA, the CDR3 is TGTGCCAGCTCACCAAGGGCTGCGGGACGAGACAATGAGCAGTTCTTC.